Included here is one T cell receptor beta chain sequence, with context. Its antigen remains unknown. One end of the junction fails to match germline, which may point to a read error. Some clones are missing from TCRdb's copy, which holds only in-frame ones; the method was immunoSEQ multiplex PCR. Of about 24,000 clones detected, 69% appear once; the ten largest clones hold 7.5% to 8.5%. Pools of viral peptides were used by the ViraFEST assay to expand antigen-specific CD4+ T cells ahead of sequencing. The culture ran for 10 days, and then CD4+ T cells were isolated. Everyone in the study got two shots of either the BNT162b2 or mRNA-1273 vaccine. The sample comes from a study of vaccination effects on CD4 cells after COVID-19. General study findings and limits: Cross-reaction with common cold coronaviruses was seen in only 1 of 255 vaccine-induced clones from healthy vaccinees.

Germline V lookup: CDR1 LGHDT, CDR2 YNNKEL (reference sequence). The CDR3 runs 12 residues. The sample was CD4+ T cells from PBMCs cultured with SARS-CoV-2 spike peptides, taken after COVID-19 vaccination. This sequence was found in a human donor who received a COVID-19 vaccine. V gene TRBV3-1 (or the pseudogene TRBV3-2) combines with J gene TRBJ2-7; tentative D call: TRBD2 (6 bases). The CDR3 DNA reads TGTGCCAGCAGCGCCCCCGGCTCTAGCGCATTCTTC. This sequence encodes CASSAPGSSAFF.